The rows below give T cell receptor beta chains drawn from one sample of a study of blood T cell repertoires in COVID-19. Data came from immunoSEQ multiplex PCR; TCRdb stores just in-frame clones and leaves some out. The sample lists about 70,000 clones; around 88% were seen once. Input material: peripheral blood. The receptor source for this set is a human donor in a cohort sampled during active COVID-19. CDR3s include the opening cysteine and the closing phenylalanine or tryptophan. Fields, in order: D gene, clone size, CDR3 length, V gene, J gene, CDR3 protein, CDR3 DNA. D genes are given only for firm matches. The size field is filled for only some rows; it gives once, few, many or a size class.

TRBD2	.	14	TRBV5-1	TRBJ2-1	CASSSGGPYNEQFF	TGCGCCAGCAGCTCGGGGGGACCTTACAATGAGCAGTTCTTC
.	.	16	TRBV4-1	TRBJ2-7	CASSQDWGGAAYEQYF	TGCGCCAGCAGCCAAGATTGGGGCGGGGCTGCCTACGAGCAGTACTTC
.	few	15	TRBV5-6	TRBJ1-6	CASSFGTGGNSPLHF	TGTGCCAGCAGCTTTGGAACAGGTGGAAATTCACCCCTCCACTTT
TRBD1	.	14	TRBV2	TRBJ1-2	CATSRDRGSGGYTF	TGTGCCACCAGCCGGGACAGGGGATCAGGAGGCTACACCTTC
TRBD1	.	13	TRBV7-3	TRBJ1-1	CASSLQGDTEAFF	TGTGCCAGCAGCTTACAGGGGGACACTGAAGCTTTCTTT
.	.	14	TRBV6-5	TRBJ1-1	CASSYSTGNTEAFF	TGTGCCAGCAGTTACTCGACGGGGAACACTGAAGCTTTCTTT
.	few	15	TRBV7-7	TRBJ2-7	CASRIFGDSPHEQYF	TGTGCCAGCAGAATTTTCGGCGACAGTCCCCACGAGCAGTACTTC
.	.	13	TRBV3-1/TRBV3-2	TRBJ1-1	CASRRGGVTEAFF	TGTGCCAGCAGACGGGGTGGCGTGACTGAAGCTTTCTTT
TRBD1	.	17	TRBV19	TRBJ2-1	CASSIDDRGPPTNEQFF	TGTGCCAGTAGTATAGACGACAGGGGGCCTCCTACTAATGAGCAGTTCTTC
TRBD1	.	15	TRBV10-3	TRBJ2-7	CAINQDRGIKYEQYF	TGTGCCATCAACCAGGACAGGGGAATTAAGTACGAGCAGTACTTC
.	.	16	TRBV5-1	TRBJ2-7	CASSLVGPGRGGEQYF	TGCGCCAGCAGCTTGGTAGGTCCAGGCCGAGGGGGAGAGCAGTACTTC
.	.	14	TRBV30	TRBJ1-4	CAWSRSPGNEKLFF	TGTGCCTGGTCACGCTCCCCAGGGAACGAAAAACTGTTTTTT
.	.	15	TRBV10-3	TRBJ1-2	CAITLDGGGNYGYTF	TGTGCCATCACCCTGGACGGAGGAGGTAACTATGGCTACACCTTC
TRBD1	.	15	TRBV30	TRBJ2-7	CAWSGGAGGAYEQYF	TGTGCCTGGAGTGGGGGGGCAGGGGGCGCCTACGAGCAGTACTTC
.	.	17	TRBV6-6	TRBJ2-3	CASSPNWGGADTDTQYF	TGTGCCAGCAGTCCCAATTGGGGAGGTGCGGACACAGATACGCAGTATTTT
TRBD2	.	13	TRBV29-1	TRBJ2-2	CSAGRRGAGELFF	TGCAGCGCCGGCAGGCGGGGGGCCGGGGAGCTGTTTTTT
TRBD1	.	14	TRBV30	TRBJ2-7	CAWSVTGAGDEQYF	TGTGCCTGGAGTGTAACAGGGGCCGGAGACGAGCAGTACTTC
TRBD1	few	12	TRBV6-5	TRBJ2-4	CASRMPGQGQYF	TGTGCCAGCAGAATGCCTGGACAGGGCCAGTACTTC
.	.	16	TRBV11-2	TRBJ1-3	CASSLVRTDNGNTIYF	TGTGCCAGCAGCTTAGTACGGACAGACAATGGAAACACCATATATTTT
.	once	14	TRBV19	TRBJ2-1	CATRAGFSYNEQFF	TGTGCCACCAGGGCAGGATTCTCTTACAATGAGCAGTTCTTC
.	.	13	TRBV6-2/TRBV6-3	TRBJ2-6	CASSYAGSRVLTF	TGTGCCAGCAGTTACGCGGGCAGCCGCGTCCTGACTTTC
TRBD2	once	12	TRBV4-1	TRBJ2-3	CASSQAGGRQYF	TGCGCCAGCAGCCAAGCGGGGGGTAGGCAGTATTTT
TRBD1	.	17	TRBV18	TRBJ2-2	CASSPNDPTGSTGELFF	TGTGCCAGCTCACCGAATGACCCGACAGGGTCCACCGGGGAGCTGTTTTTT
.	.	14	TRBV5-6	TRBJ1-6	CASSLGESASPLHF	TGTGCCAGCAGCTTGGGGGAGTCCGCTTCACCCCTCCACTTT
.	.	10	TRBV7-8	TRBJ2-3	CATLTDTQYF	TGTGCCACCCTTACAGATACGCAGTATTTT
TRBD1	.	16	TRBV4-1	TRBJ2-2	CASRRRAGTGTGELFF	TGCGCCAGCAGACGTAGAGCCGGGACAGGAACCGGGGAGCTGTTTTTT
.	once	16	TRBV5-6	TRBJ2-3	CASSPRPGGGTDTQYF	TGTGCCAGCAGCCCACGTCCCGGGGGTGGGACAGATACGCAGTATTTT
.	.	15	TRBV18	TRBJ1-3	CASSPQEYSGNTIYF	TGTGCCAGCTCACCCCAGGAATACTCTGGAAACACCATATATTTT
TRBD1	.	13	TRBV7-6	TRBJ1-3	CASSSGGGNTIYF	TGTGCCAGCAGCTCAGGGGGGGGAAACACCATATATTTT
.	.	14	TRBV6-5	TRBJ2-7	CASRGTSLIYEQYF	TGTGCCAGCAGGGGGACTTCGCTCATCTACGAGCAGTACTTC
.	.	13	TRBV30	TRBJ1-1	CAWSVQGAGEAFF	TGTGCCTGGAGTGTACAAGGGGCGGGAGAAGCTTTCTTT
TRBD1	.	16	TRBV5-1	TRBJ1-2	CASSTGQVPPNYGYTF	TGCGCCAGCAGCACCGGACAGGTACCCCCCAACTATGGCTACACCTTC
.	.	12	TRBV11-3	TRBJ2-7	CASSLDSGEQYF	TGTGCCAGCAGCTTAGACTCGGGCGAGCAGTACTTC
TRBD1	.	14	TRBV30	TRBJ2-7	CAWSVGTASYEQYF	TGTGCCTGGAGTGTTGGGACAGCTTCCTACGAGCAGTACTTC
.	.	15	TRBV28	TRBJ1-1	CASQTGGGGETEAFF	TGTGCCAGCCAAACGGGCGGGGGGGGAGAGACTGAAGCTTTCTTT
.	.	16	TRBV18	TRBJ1-5	CASSSQGPGSFQPQHF	TGTGCCAGCTCATCGCAGGGTCCGGGTAGTTTTCAGCCCCAGCATTTT
.	.	16	TRBV29-1	TRBJ2-2	CSILGRGATNTGELFF	TGCAGCATCCTGGGCAGGGGGGCCACGAACACCGGGGAGCTGTTTTTT
TRBD1	once	15	TRBV5-6	TRBJ2-7	CASSLSWAGGYEQYF	TGTGCCAGCAGCTTGAGTTGGGCAGGGGGCTACGAGCAGTACTTC
TRBD1	once	15	TRBV6-2/TRBV6-3	TRBJ2-7	CASSPGTGWGYEQYF	TGTGCCAGCAGTCCAGGGACAGGTTGGGGCTACGAGCAGTACTTC
.	once	15	TRBV6-6	TRBJ1-2	CASRKLDAYDYGYTF	TGTGCCAGCAGGAAATTAGATGCATATGACTATGGCTACACCTTC
TRBD1	.	16	TRBV10-3	TRBJ2-2	CAISEAQGADTGELFF	TGTGCCATCAGTGAAGCACAGGGGGCCGACACCGGGGAGCTGTTTTTT